This T cell receptor beta chain is drawn from a study of CD8 T cells in ankylosing spondylitis. Study-level findings and limits: Clones tied to disease were said to be significantly enriched in matched ankylosing spondylitis synovial fluid. Some of the motif variants had earlier been found in reactive arthritis patients' fluid and blood. Several highly homologous variants made up a TCR beta motif, and this motif appeared characteristic of ankylosing spondylitis blood. Disease-linked clones bore a CD8+ phenotype and were relatively rare in peripheral blood.

V lost 5 bases, J lost 10 bases, and 8 bases lay in between. The length of the CDR3 is 10 residues. Ten or more counts support this clonotype. As yet, its antigen is unknown. TCRdb re-called the 5' RACE reads with MiXCR, one entry per CDR3 protein. The repertoire holds about 36,000 distinct CDR3 sequences, with approximately 5.9% as singletons. Sequencing was carried out using blood, either unsorted or a sorted T cell fraction (not recorded which). This chain links TRBV12-3 or TRBV12-4 with TRBJ1-1, with no clear D. The clonotype originates from a male donor with ankylosing spondylitis or in good health (not recorded which). The CDR3 bases are TGTGCCAGCAGTGAAACACGAGCTTTCTTT. Protein sequence: CASSETRAFF.